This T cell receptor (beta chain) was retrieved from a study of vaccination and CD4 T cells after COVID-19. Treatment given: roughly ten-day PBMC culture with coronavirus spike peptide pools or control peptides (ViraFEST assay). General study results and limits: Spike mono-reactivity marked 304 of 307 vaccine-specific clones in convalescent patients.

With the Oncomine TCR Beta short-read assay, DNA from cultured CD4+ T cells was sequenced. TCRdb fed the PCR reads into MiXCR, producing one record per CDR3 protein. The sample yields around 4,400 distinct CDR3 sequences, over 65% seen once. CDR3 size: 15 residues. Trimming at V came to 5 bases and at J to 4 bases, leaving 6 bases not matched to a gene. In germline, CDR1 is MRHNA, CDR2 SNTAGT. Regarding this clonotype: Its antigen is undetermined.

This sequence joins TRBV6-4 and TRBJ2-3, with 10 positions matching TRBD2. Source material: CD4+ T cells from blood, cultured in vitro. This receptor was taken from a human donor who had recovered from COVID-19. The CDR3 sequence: CASSIAGGSSDTQYF. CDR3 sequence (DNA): TGTGCCAGCAGTATAGCGGGGGGCTCCTCAGATACGCAGTATTTT.